The clone carrying this T cell receptor delta chain turned up a few times. The antigen is not known. RNA was extracted from the cells and then reverse transcribed. Multiplex PCR used pooled V-gene forward primers and a constant-region reverse primer to amplify CDR3s. TCRdb redid the clone calls on the multiplex PCR reads with CATT. The sample has about 54,000 delta-chain clones; 15% to 20% are singletons. This entry belongs to a study of Vδ1+ human thymocytes. V gave up 0 bases and J gave up 3 bases; unmatched junction bases: 31. Germline CDR1 TSWWSYY, CDR2 QGS. CDR3 length: 25 amino acids. Alphabeta T cells were depleted, then CD3+ Vdelta1+ Vdelta2- thymocytes were FACS-sorted. Broader study findings: Thymic TRG and TRD repertoires appeared highly polyclonal, with Gaussian CDR3 length distributions. Thymic delta-chain repertoires held 15% to 20% Vdelta2 sequences and few Vdelta3, despite high sort purity. Donors shared many TRG clonotypes but few TRD clonotypes.

This sequence was found in a boy in the first two years of life who had congenital heart surgery. The sample comprised Vdelta1+ gamma-delta thymocytes from the thymus. Subset in this sample: FACS-sorted CD3+ TCRalphabeta- TCRVdelta1+ TCRVdelta2- thymocytes. The chain uses TRDV1 and TRDJ1; TRDD3 aligns across 10 bases. This chain's CDR3 is CALGELTHSFLTTRKYWGMADKLIF. The CDR3 nucleotides are TGTGCTCTTGGGGAACTCACCCACTCCTTCCTTACTACGCGGAAGTACTGGGGGATGGCCGATAAACTCATCTTT.